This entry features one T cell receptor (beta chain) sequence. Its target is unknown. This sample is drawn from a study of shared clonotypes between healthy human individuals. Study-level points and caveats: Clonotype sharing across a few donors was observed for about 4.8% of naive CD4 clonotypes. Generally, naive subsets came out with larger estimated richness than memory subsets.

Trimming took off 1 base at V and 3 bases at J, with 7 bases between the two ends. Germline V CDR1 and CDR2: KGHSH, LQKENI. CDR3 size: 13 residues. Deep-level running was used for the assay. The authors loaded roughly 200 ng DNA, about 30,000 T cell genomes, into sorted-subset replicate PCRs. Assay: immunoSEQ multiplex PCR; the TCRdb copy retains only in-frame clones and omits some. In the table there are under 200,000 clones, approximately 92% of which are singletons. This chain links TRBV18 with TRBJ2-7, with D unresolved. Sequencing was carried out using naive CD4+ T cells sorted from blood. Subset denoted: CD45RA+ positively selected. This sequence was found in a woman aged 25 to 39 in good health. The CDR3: CASSPLNSYEQYF. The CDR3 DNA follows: TGTGCCAGCTCACCACTGAACAGCTACGAGCAGTACTTC.